The table lists the clone carrying this T cell receptor (beta chain) with a few counts. What it recognizes is unknown. Quantitative 5'-RACE with molecular barcodes generated TCR beta libraries. Each CDR3 protein gets one entry after TCRdb re-called the 5' RACE reads with MiXCR. There are approximately 340,000 distinct CDR3 sequences in the sample; 14% to 15% occur only once, and 1.1% lies in the top ten. Trimming removed 0 bases from V and 2 bases from J, with 10 bases in between. CDR1 and CDR2 (germline): SEHNR, FQNEAQ (reference sequence). The CDR3 totals 15 residues. The record originates from a study of CD8 T cells in ankylosing spondylitis. General observations from the study: Eight or nine highly homologous variants made up a TCR beta motif that seemed to typify ankylosing spondylitis blood. In ankylosing spondylitis patients, matched synovial fluid reportedly showed significant enrichment of disease-linked clones. Both synovial fluid and blood in reactive arthritis had previously been reported to carry some motif variants.

This chain joins TRBV7-9 and TRBJ1-1; D unresolved. The clonotype comes from a male donor with ankylosing spondylitis or in good health (not recorded which). Sequencing was performed on blood, either unsorted or a sorted T cell fraction (not recorded which). CDR3 DNA: TGTGCCAGCAGCTTAGCGTTCCAGGTCAACACTGAAGCTTTCTTT. Protein product: CASSLAFQVNTEAFF.